The source of this TCR beta chain is a study of T cell responses to AZD1222 COVID-19 vaccine. This clone turned up a few times. Antigen: not known. This CDR3 has 15 residues. Germline CDR1 is SNHLY and CDR2 is FYNNEI. J was trimmed by 9 bases and V by 4 bases; bases with no gene match: 8. Overall study findings and caveats: Close to half of spike-specific TCRs reportedly recognize unmutated variant regions.

The method was immunoSEQ multiplex PCR; TCRdb's version includes in-frame clones alone and lacks a portion of them. Counted here are about 76,000 clones, approximately 90% occurring once; the ten biggest clones make up 11%. The clonotype was recovered from an adult in good health. The chain uses TRBV2 and TRBJ1-6, with TRBD1 matching over 8 bases. The specimen comprised peripheral blood, sampled on day 0 of AZD1222 vaccination. CDR3 sequence reads: CASSGQGAGGSPLHF. The CDR3 DNA sequence: TGTGCCAGCAGTGGTCAGGGGGCCGGCGGTTCACCCCTCCACTTT.